Shown below are 24 T cell receptor beta chains from a single sample sequenced in a study of regulatory T cells in long-lasting Graves disease. Time point here: newly diagnosed GD, antithyroid drugs for less than 3 months. The TCR library was prepared using RNA isolated from PBMCs. Arm-PCR of CDR3 regions with iRepertoire HTBI primers generated TCR beta libraries. TCRdb reprocessed the multiplex PCR reads with MiXCR, giving one entry per CDR3 protein. This sample has some 240,000 distinct CDR3 sequences, with roughly 20% found just once. These sequences were also reported in another study, on T cells in Graves' hyperthyroidism and ophthalmopathy.

The sample here was peripheral blood mononuclear cells (PBMCs), taken at new diagnosis, from a patient treated with antithyroid drugs. The receptor set was obtained from a woman under 40 with Graves disease.

This clonotype was seen repeatedly, ten times or more. The V gene is TRBV5-1, the J gene TRBJ2-2; possibly TRBD1 or TRBD2 for D (7 bases each). Germline assignment: CDR1 SGHRS and CDR2 YFSETQ. V was clipped by 4 bases and J by 4 bases, with 17 bases between them. This CDR3 region has 16 residues. The DNA of the CDR3 is TGCGCCAGCAGCAGGGGAGGGACAGTCGGCACCGGGGAGCTGTTTTTT. This gives the protein CASSRGGTVGTGELFF.

This clonotype was recorded at least ten times. The rearrangement uses TRBV20-1 and TRBJ2-7, with 9 positions matching TRBD1. V was pared by 4 bases and J by 6 bases, with 10 bases of the junction left unmatched. Germline V lookup: CDR1 DFQATT, CDR2 SNEGSKA (reference sequence). The CDR3 is made up of 14 amino acids. The CDR3 loop is CSAKGRDRVAEQYF. The CDR3 DNA reads TGCAGTGCTAAGGGCCGGGACAGGGTGGCCGAGCAGTACTTC.

In its sample, this clonotype was seen many times. The J gene is TRBJ2-3, the V gene TRBV12-3 or TRBV12-4; no reliable D call. The CDR3 loop spans 14 amino acids. V lost 2 bases to trimming and J lost 8 bases, with 14 bases between them. The CDR3 bases are TGTGCCAGCAGTTTAAGAGACACCACACCTACGCAGTATTTT. It codes for CASSLRDTTPTQYF.

This clonotype has at least ten counts. This sequence joins TRBV30 and TRBJ1-4, with 9 bases fitting TRBD1. Germline assignment: CDR1 GTSNPN and CDR2 SVGIG (reference sequence). V shed 2 bases and J 5 bases; nucleotides not matched to a gene: 3. The CDR3 consists of 14 residues. CDR3 residues: CAWSWGQGNEKLFF. In nucleotides, the CDR3 is TGTGCCTGGAGTTGGGGACAGGGAAATGAAAAACTGTTTTTT.

The chain links TRBV28 to TRBJ2-7; 7 nucleotides line up with TRBD1. CDR3 length: 14 amino acids. The junction had 7 bases not matched to a gene; V was cut back by 6 bases and J by 2 bases. Germline V gene sequence: CDR1 MDHEN, CDR2 SYDVKM. CDR3 coding DNA: TGTGCCAGCAGGAACGACAGGGCCCCCTACGAGCAGTACTTC. As protein: CASRNDRAPYEQYF.

This clonotype was seen only a few times. The rearrangement uses TRBV7-2 and TRBJ2-7; 8 positions agree with TRBD1. The J segment lost 2 bases and the V segment lost 0 bases, leaving 3 bases of the junction unmatched. CDR3 size: 15 residues. CDR1 and CDR2 (germline): SGHTA, FQGNSA. The CDR3 loop reads CTSSLAVTGAYEQYF. CDR3 bases: TGTACCAGCAGCTTAGCGGTGACAGGGGCCTACGAGCAGTACTTC. The full variable domain, with the rest looked up from reference TRBV7-2 and TRBJ2-7, is GAGVSQSPSNKVTEKGKDVELRCDPISGHTALYWYRQSLGQGLEFLIYFQGNSAPDKSGLPSDRFSAERTGGSVSTLTIQRTQQEDSAVYLCTSSLAVTGAYEQYFGPGTRLTVT.

This clonotype came up many times. The chain carries TRBV20-1 and TRBJ2-2, with 10 positions matching TRBD2. The germline V gene encodes CDR1 DFQATT and CDR2 SNEGSKA (reference sequence). The length of the CDR3 is 15 residues. Trimming removed 2 bases from V and 1 base from J; junction bases left unmatched: 1. Here the CDR3 reads CSARLAGVNTGELFF. The CDR3 DNA follows: TGCAGTGCTAGACTAGCGGGAGTGAACACCGGGGAGCTGTTTTTT.

A few counts support this clonotype. The V call is TRBV5-6, the J call TRBJ1-1, with D unclear. CDR1 is SGHDT, CDR2 YYEEEE, per germline. The CDR3 is 14 residues long. Trimming stripped 5 bases from V and 4 bases from J, with 15 bases between. In DNA, the CDR3 is TGTGCCAGCAGTCCGGATTCGAGGACCACTGAAGCTTTCTTT. This encodes CASSPDSRTTEAFF.

This clonotype was detected ten times or more. The chain couples TRBV9 to TRBJ2-6, with 10 bases fitting TRBD1. With V trimmed by 0 bases and J by 15 bases, 6 bases remained unmatched. CDR3 length: 14 amino acids. Germline CDR1 reads SGDLS; CDR2 reads YYNGEE. CDR3 in amino acids: CASSVDDRGHDLTF. CDR3 bases: TGTGCCAGCAGCGTAGATGACAGGGGGCATGACCTGACTTTC.

In this sample, this clonotype turned up a few times. The chain has TRBV20-1 and TRBJ2-3; 8 bases line up with TRBD1. V was clipped by 7 bases and J by 11 bases; unmatched bases: 26. The germline gives CDR1 DFQATT, CDR2 SNEGSKA (reference sequence). This CDR3 spans 17 amino acids. The CDR3 DNA reads TGCAGTGGGAACCCCACCTCGCAGGGGGCGAGGGGTGCTGGGCAGTATTTT. Protein: CSGNPTSQGARGAGQYF.

This clonotype was observed at least ten times. The chain uses TRBV10-3 and TRBJ2-7, with D uncertain. This CDR3 is built from 14 residues. Germline CDR1 ENHRY, CDR2 SYGVKD. V was clipped by 1 base and J by 5 bases, with 12 bases between them. In DNA, the CDR3 is TGTGCCATCAGTGAGTTACTTGGTCTAAACGAGCAGTACTTC. Translated: CAISELLGLNEQYF.

At least ten counts were recorded for this clonotype. This rearrangement joins TRBV6-1 to TRBJ2-2; D call uncertain. V lost 7 bases to trimming and J lost 7 bases, with 7 bases between them. The V gene's germline CDR1 is MNHNS and CDR2 SASEGT. The CDR3 extends over 11 amino acids. CDR3 DNA sequence: TGTGCCAGCACACTACACGGGGAGCTGTTTTTT. Protein product: CASTLHGELFF.

As to this clonotype: A much more abundant neighbour one base away suggests this may be a read error. This rearrangement joins TRBV6-2 or TRBV6-3 to TRBJ1-1; tentative D call: TRBD1 (6 bases). The germline V gene encodes CDR1 MNHEY and CDR2 SVGEGT. This CDR3 region has 14 residues. V shed 6 bases and J shed 6 bases, with 17 bases lying between them. The CDR3 DNA reads as TGTGCCAGCAGGATAGGGGGAGGAGTCGCTGAAGCTTTCTTT. Amino acid sequence: CASRIGGGVAEAFF.

Of note for this clonotype: A much larger clonotype is one base distant, so this may be a read error. The chain uses TRBV18 and TRBJ1-5; no reliable D call. The CDR3 is 13 residues long. Looked up from germline, CDR1 is KGHSH and CDR2 is LQKENI. Trimming took 4 bases from V and 7 from J, leaving 11 bases between them. CDR3 protein: CASSQNRRQPQHF. The CDR3 nucleotides read TGTGCCAGCTCACAGAACAGAAGACAGCCCCAGCATTTT.

Many counts were recorded for this clonotype. The chain combines TRBV6-2 or TRBV6-3 with TRBJ2-3; 8 nucleotides align to TRBD2. Trimming took 0 bases from V and 2 from J; bases not matched to a gene: 7. Per the germline V gene, CDR1 is MNHEY and CDR2 is SVGEGT. The CDR3 is 17 residues long. The CDR3 sequence: CASSYSPAGGLTDTQYF. CDR3 sequence (DNA): TGTGCCAGCAGTTACTCGCCCGCGGGGGGCCTCACAGATACGCAGTATTTT.

This clonotype was seen many times. The chain is built from TRBV6-1 and TRBJ1-1; no clear D gene. Germline V CDR1 and CDR2: MNHNS, SASEGT. The V gene lost 1 base and the J gene lost 1 base, with 4 bases spanning the gap. The CDR3 loop spans 13 amino acids. The CDR3 DNA is TGTGCCAGCAGTGAAGAAGGGAACACTGAAGCTTTCTTT. This encodes CASSEEGNTEAFF.

This clonotype was observed many times. V gene TRBV20-1 combines with J gene TRBJ2-7, with D possibly TRBD2 on 5 matching bases. V was cut by 0 bases and J by 0 bases, with 15 bases left in between. Germline CDR1 and CDR2: DFQATT and SNEGSKA (reference sequence). This CDR3 contains 16 residues. CDR3 region: CSARDERASSSYEQYF. The CDR3 coding sequence is TGCAGTGCTAGAGACGAGAGGGCCTCGTCCTCCTACGAGCAGTACTTC.

This clonotype was counted many times. The chain couples TRBV6-1 to TRBJ2-7; D gene ambiguous. The CDR3 extends over 14 amino acids. Trimming shortened V by 7 bases and J by 0 bases, and 13 bases separated the two germline ends. Germline CDR1 reads MNHNS; CDR2 reads SASEGT. The CDR3: CASKYPESSYEQYF. The DNA for the CDR3 is TGTGCCAGCAAGTATCCAGAGAGCTCCTACGAGCAGTACTTC.

This clonotype has ten or more counts. This chain uses TRBV12-3 or TRBV12-4 with TRBJ1-4; no definite D call. The CDR3 runs to 14 residues. V gave up 3 bases and J gave up 5 bases, with 10 bases separating them. CDR3 in amino acids: CASSLSVNNEKLFF. The CDR3 DNA follows: TGTGCCAGCAGTTTGTCCGTAAACAATGAAAAACTGTTTTTT.

As concerns this clonotype: Germline and junction disagree at one end, which may indicate a read error. The genes are TRBV18 and TRBJ1-2; D gene ambiguous. The CDR3 spans 14 residues. CDR1 and CDR2 from the germline V gene are KGHSH and LQKENI. The chain's CDR3 is CASLPLPGHYGYTF. Written as DNA, the CDR3 is TGTGCCAGCTTACCACTACCGGGTCACTATGGCTACACCTTC.

At least ten counts were recorded for this clonotype. This chain joins TRBV6-1 and TRBJ2-2, with TRBD1 identical over 11 bases. CDR3 length equals 18 residues. Germline CDR1 is MNHNS and CDR2 is SASEGT. V shed 5 bases, J shed 0 bases, and the junction held 8 bases outside the gene matches. The CDR3 DNA follows: TGTGCCAGCAGTAAGAGGACAGGGGGCTCTGCGAACACCGGGGAGCTGTTTTTT. Translation: CASSKRTGGSANTGELFF.

The J gene is TRBJ2-1, the V gene TRBV30; 11 bases align to TRBD2. The V segment lost 6 bases and the J segment 3 bases; nucleotides outside the gene matches: 16. The germline V gene has CDR1 GTSNPN and CDR2 SVGIG (reference sequence). The CDR3 extends over 18 amino acids. The CDR3: CACLSLRLAGTLYNEQFF. CDR3 nucleotide sequence: TGTGCCTGCCTCTCCCTCCGACTAGCGGGGACGCTCTACAATGAGCAGTTCTTC.

V usage is TRBV2 and J usage is TRBJ2-7, with D possibly TRBD1 on 6 matching bases. V dropped 4 bases and J dropped 0 bases, with 13 bases sitting between them. Germline V gene lookup returns CDR1 SNHLY and CDR2 FYNNEI. The length of the CDR3 is 15 residues. The CDR3 bases are TGTGCCAGCAGTGTACAGGGACACATCTCCTACGAGCAGTACTTC. Its protein product is CASSVQGHISYEQYF.

This clonotype was counted at least ten times. V usage is TRBV6-5 and J usage is TRBJ2-1, with D possibly TRBD2 on 5 matching bases. The CDR3 spans 14 residues. V was trimmed by 0 bases and J by 7 bases, leaving 10 bases between them. Germline V lookup: CDR1 MNHEY, CDR2 SVGAGI. This CDR3 reads CASSYSQLANEQFF. Here the CDR3 DNA reads TGTGCCAGCAGTTACTCCCAGTTAGCGAATGAGCAGTTCTTC.